Listed here is a single T cell receptor (beta chain). This clonotype has more than one count but fewer than ten. No cognate antigen has been identified for it. No clone much larger than this one lies a single base away; base qualities are absent. TCR beta repertoires were profiled from peripheral blood of approximately 13 young patients with multiple sclerosis to demonstrate the VDJtools post-analysis software. The multiple sclerosis patients were children and adolescents ranging in age from about 6 to 17 years. Via the germline V gene, CDR1 is SQVTM and CDR2 ANQGSEA. The CDR3 runs 15 amino acids, cysteine and phenylalanine included. Of all the DNA, just the CDR3 is kept, 45 bases in frame from base 1. Germline trimming amounts to 4 bases on V and 1 base on J, with 5 as the count of junction bases outside the gene matches. This record comes from a study of post-analysis software for immune sequencing data (dated by TCRdb to between 2014 and 2017). About the study as a whole: Recorded disease courses included relapsing-remitting, secondary progressive and progressive-relapsing multiple sclerosis, with some patients lacking subtype annotation. A subset of samples was prepared in parallel using single-end sample barcoding, then pooled and co-amplified after Illumina adapter ligation. The patient repertoires were set against about eleven previously published healthy control repertoires from donors whose ages ranged from roughly 6 to 26 years.

Libraries were built with PCR. Instrument on record: Illumina HiSeq 2500. Unique molecular identifiers were incorporated into TCR beta cDNA libraries to reduce PCR and sequencing biases. Roughly 500,000 cDNA molecules were obtained per 1 to 10 million input T cells, so each molecule approximated one T cell. The same protocol used for the earlier healthy control dataset was applied to prepare and sequence the patient libraries. Samples belonging to the same batch were prepared together, multiplexed and sequenced on a shared HiSeq lane. Under the source paper's analysis protocol: MIGEC was used to process the raw barcoded reads, and molecular identifier groups with only a single read were discarded before consensus assembly and CDR3 extraction. Clonotype tables were post-analysed with VDJtools, and diversity was normalized by down-sampling all datasets to the smallest sample size. Repertoire overlap clustering matched CDR3 amino acid but not nucleotide sequences to correct batch-related cross-sample contamination. TCRdb reanalyzed the raw reads on its own, using fastp at Q25 for trimming and MiXCR for clone calling, and kept in-frame beta chains. Merged by CDR3 protein, the rows form single entries marked with the most common genes and DNA. The V and J calls were determined by TCRdb, not by the authors. The sample profile shows about 820,000 distinct CDR3 sequences; 53% of them were found once. The ten most abundant clones make up approximately 4.2% of the sample.

Broader findings and caveats from the paper: Strong co-clustering of samples prepared in the same batch was shown by direct clustering with F measure, prompting a batch-effect correction. Significantly higher frequencies in patients than in controls were found for five TRBV segments, including TRBV5-6, TRBV5-1 and TRBV20-1. The control group was slightly older than the multiple sclerosis patient group. Significantly lower normalized Chao1 diversity was found in multiple sclerosis patients than in controls, suggesting substantial peripheral T-cell clonal expansion.

The sequence links TRBV29-1 to TRBJ2-1, and TRBD2 aligns with 9 junction nucleotides. The specimen was blood. The TCR originated in a girl aged 5-17 years with multiple sclerosis. The CDR3 protein sequence reads: CSVGLAGRSYNEQFF. The bases read TGCAGCGTTGGTCTAGCGGGAAGATCCTACAATGAGCAGTTCTTC.